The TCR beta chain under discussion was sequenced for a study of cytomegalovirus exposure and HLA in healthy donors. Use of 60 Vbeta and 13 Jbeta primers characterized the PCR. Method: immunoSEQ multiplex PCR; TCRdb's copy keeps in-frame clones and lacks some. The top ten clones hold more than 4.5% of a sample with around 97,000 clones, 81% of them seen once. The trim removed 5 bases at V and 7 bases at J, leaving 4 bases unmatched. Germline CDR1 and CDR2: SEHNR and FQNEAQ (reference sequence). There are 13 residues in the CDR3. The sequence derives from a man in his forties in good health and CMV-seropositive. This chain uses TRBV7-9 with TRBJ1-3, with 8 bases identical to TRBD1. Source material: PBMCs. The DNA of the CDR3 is TGTGCCAGCAGCGAGGACAGGGTGAACACCATATATTTT. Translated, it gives CASSEDRVNTIYF.